These 18 T cell receptor beta chains were all obtained from the same sample, sequenced in a study of CD8 T cell repertoires and HIV-1 epitope variants. No antigens are known for them. TCRdb's table, derived via immunoSEQ multiplex PCR, lists solely in-frame clones and lacks some. In the table there are 5,500 or so clones, about 65% of which are singletons. The specimen sequenced was cultured CD8+ T cells derived from PBMCs. These receptors were obtained from a male donor with HIV.

The CDR3 is CASSSSQGRAEAFF. The CDR3 DNA follows: TGCGCCAGCAGCTCATCACAGGGAAGAGCTGAAGCTTTCTTT. V usage is TRBV5-1 and J usage is TRBJ1-1, with D possibly matching TRBD1 (6 bases). This CDR3 spans 14 amino acids. Germline assignment: CDR1 SGHRS and CDR2 YFSETQ. V lost 3 bases and J 6 bases, leaving 15 bases between the germline ends.

In DNA, the CDR3 is TGTGCCAGCAGCGACTCGACAGTTACCTACGAGCAGTACTTC. It is translated as CASSDSTVTYEQYF. This chain connects TRBV7-9 to TRBJ2-7; the D gene is possibly TRBD1 (5 bases). Trimming cost V 5 bases and J 2 bases, with 13 bases left between them. The germline gives CDR1 SEHNR, CDR2 FQNEAQ (reference sequence). The CDR3 spans 14 residues. Filled out from reference TRBV7-9 and TRBJ2-7, the complete variable domain reads DTGVSQNPRHKITKRGQNVTFRCDPISEHNRLYWYRQTLGQGPEFLTYFQNEAQLEKSRLLSDRFSAERPKGSFSTLEIQRTEQGDSAMYLCASSDSTVTYEQYFGPGTRLTVT.

This clone was seen a single time. This chain joins TRBV13 and TRBJ2-1; TRBD2 is a possible D gene (5 bases). The CDR3 consists of 17 residues. Germline V lookup: CDR1 PRHDT, CDR2 FYEKMQ (reference sequence). The V gene lost 0 bases and the J gene lost 8 bases, with 20 bases spanning the gap. CDR3 sequence reads: CASSLGLVPPAIDEQFF. The CDR3, as DNA: TGTGCCAGCAGCTTAGGACTAGTACCCCCAGCCATCGATGAGCAGTTCTTC.

This clone came up a few times. This rearrangement joins TRBV7-9 to TRBJ1-2; D gene uncertain. V lost 2 bases and J lost 8, with 15 bases in between. Germline CDR1 SEHNR, CDR2 FQNEAQ (reference sequence). The CDR3 runs 14 residues. In DNA, the CDR3 is TGTGCCAGCAGCTTAACAGAACAAGGATTCGGCTACACCTTC. It encodes CASSLTEQGFGYTF.

This clone was seen a single time. This sequence joins TRBV11-3 and TRBJ2-3, with a tentative D call TRBD1 (6 bases). V was shortened by 1 base and J by 5 bases, with 16 bases between the two germline ends. The CDR3 consists of 16 residues. Per the germline V gene, CDR1 is SGHNT and CDR2 is YENEEA. The CDR3 sequence is CASSLGGPGEGDTQYF. The DNA for the CDR3 is TGTGCCAGCAGCTTAGGGGGGCCAGGGGAAGGAGATACGCAGTATTTT.

This chain joins TRBV7-2 and TRBJ2-1, with D possibly matching TRBD2 (6 bases). Trimming stripped 1 base from V and 5 bases from J, with 9 bases between. The CDR3 extends over 14 amino acids. Germline CDR1 and CDR2: SGHTA and FQGNSA. CDR3 DNA: TGTGCCAGCAGCTTAGGCGGAGGGAACAATGAGCAGTTCTTC. This sequence encodes CASSLGGGNNEQFF. Combining the CDR3 with reference TRBV7-2 and TRBJ2-1 gives the whole variable domain GAGVSQSPSNKVTEKGKDVELRCDPISGHTALYWYRQSLGQGLEFLIYFQGNSAPDKSGLPSDRFSAERTGGSVSTLTIQRTQQEDSAVYLCASSLGGGNNEQFFGPGTRLTVL.

The V call is TRBV30, the J call TRBJ2-5; D is uncertain. The V gene's germline CDR1 is GTSNPN and CDR2 SVGIG (reference sequence). V shed 1 base and J shed 5 bases, with 8 bases lying between them. CDR3 length: 12 amino acids. CDR3 loop: CAWSAVRETQYF. The CDR3 region has the DNA TGTGCCTGGAGTGCGGTCCGGGAGACCCAGTACTTC. Together with reference TRBV30 and TRBJ2-5, the CDR3 gives the full variable domain: SQTIHQWPATLVQPVGSPLSLECTVEGTSNPNLYWYRQAAGRGLQLLFYSVGIGQISSEVPQNLSASRPQDRQFILSSKKLLLSDSGFYLCAWSAVRETQYFGPGTRLLVL.

CDR3 sequence: CASSLDARYEQYF. CDR3 bases: TGTGCCAGCAGCTTAGACGCCAGATACGAGCAGTACTTC. The chain combines TRBV11-2 with TRBJ2-7; D is unresolved. The CDR3 loop spans 13 amino acids. The germline CDR1 and CDR2 sequences are SGHAT and FQNNGV. V lost 0 bases and J lost 4, with 7 bases in between.

The rearrangement joins TRBV18 to TRBJ2-3; 7 bases match TRBD1. Germline CDR1 reads KGHSH; CDR2 reads LQKENI. Trimming removed 1 base from V and 2 bases from J; junction bases left unmatched: 6. This CDR3 has 16 amino acids. The CDR3 DNA follows: TGTGCCAGCTCACCACTAGGGGGCAGTACCACAGATACGCAGTATTTT. Translation: CASSPLGGSTTDTQYF.

The chain links TRBV19 to TRBJ2-1, with a possible D match to TRBD2 (6 bases). Germline V gene lookup returns CDR1 LNHDA and CDR2 SQIVND (reference sequence). CDR3 length: 13 amino acids. Trimming stripped 4 bases from V and 4 bases from J, with 8 bases between. The CDR3 reads CASSRDSYNEQFF. The CDR3 DNA follows: TGTGCCAGTAGTAGGGACTCTTACAATGAGCAGTTCTTC. Combining the CDR3 with reference TRBV19 and TRBJ2-1 gives the whole variable domain DGGITQSPKYLFRKEGQNVTLSCEQNLNHDAMYWYRQDPGQGLRLIYYSQIVNDFQKGDIAEGYSVSREKKESFPLTVTSAQKNPTAFYLCASSRDSYNEQFFGPGTRLTVL.

The chain joins TRBV11-3 to TRBJ2-5; 7 bases are shared with TRBD1. The J call is uncertain, as TRBJ2-7 better fits the DNA end. There are 12 residues in the CDR3. The germline V gene encodes CDR1 SGHNT and CDR2 YENEEA. CDR3 loop: CASSYTGDEQYF. CDR3 sequence (DNA): TGTGCCAGCAGTTATACAGGGGACGAGCAGTACTTC.

The chain recombines TRBV10-3 with TRBJ2-1; D remains unclear. The ends were cut back, 4 bases at V and 0 bases at J, with 10 bases in the middle. This CDR3 has 15 residues. CDR1 ENHRY and CDR2 SYGVKD come from the germline V gene. The CDR3 DNA reads TGTGCCATCAGTGGCGTTGAGTCCTCCTACAATGAGCAGTTCTTC. This gives the protein CAISGVESSYNEQFF.

This chain links TRBV4-1 with TRBJ2-7; D remains unclear. The CDR3 extends over 14 amino acids. Between the trimmed V and J ends, which lost 4 bases and 0 bases, there was a span of 10 bases. Germline V lookup: CDR1 MGHRA, CDR2 YSYEKL. The CDR3 DNA sequence: TGCGCCAGCAGCCGCGAAGAGAGCTCCTACGAGCAGTACTTC. Translating gives CASSREESSYEQYF.

V usage is TRBV1 and J usage is TRBJ2-2; the DNA was not compared with TRBD2, the D call given in the table. TRBV1 constitutes a pseudogene. This CDR3 has 17 amino acids. CDR3 nucleotide sequence: TGCACCAGCAGCCAAGGTTCGGGGGGGCAGGACACCGGGGAGCTGTTTTTT. Protein: CTSSQGSGGQDTGELFF.

CDR3 nucleotide sequence: TGCGCCAGCAGTTTTTATAGCGGGAGAAGGGGAGAGACCCAGTACTTC. Residues: CASSFYSGRRGETQYF. The chain is built from TRBV5-1 and TRBJ2-5; 9 bases are shared with TRBD2. The CDR3 spans 16 residues. V was clipped by 5 bases and J by 4 bases; unmatched bases: 12. Germline V gene sequence: CDR1 SGHRS, CDR2 YFSETQ. The entire variable domain, with the rest obtained from reference TRBV5-1 and TRBJ2-5, is as follows: KAGVTQTPRYLIKTRGQQVTLSCSPISGHRSVSWYQQTPGQGLQFLFEYFSETQRNKGNFPGRFSGRQFSNSRSEMNVSTLELGDSALYLCASSFYSGRRGETQYFGPGTRLLVL.

The CDR3 DNA is TGTGCCAGCCGCGAAGGCTACAATGAGCAGTTCTTC. Its protein product is CASREGYNEQFF. The chain joins TRBV28 to TRBJ2-1, with D unclear. Per the germline V gene, CDR1 is MDHEN and CDR2 is SYDVKM. Trimming shortened V by 8 bases and J by 3 bases, and 8 bases separated the two germline ends. This CDR3 contains 12 residues.

The V and J genes are TRBV4-2 and TRBJ1-4, with D possibly matching TRBD1 (6 bases). Trimming removed 0 bases at V and 1 base at J, with 15 bases between. The CDR3 runs to 18 residues. Per the germline V gene, CDR1 is LGHNA and CDR2 is YNFKEQ. The CDR3 spells CASSQDLAGEETNEKLFF. In DNA form, the CDR3 reads TGTGCCAGCAGCCAAGATCTGGCAGGGGAAGAAACTAATGAAAAACTGTTTTTT.

This rearrangement joins TRBV7-3 to TRBJ1-5, with no clear D. V dropped 1 base and J dropped 2 bases, with 12 bases sitting between them. This CDR3 has 16 amino acids. Germline CDR1 SGHTA, CDR2 FQGTGA. The CDR3 sequence: CASSLNGGLRNQPQHF. DNA for the CDR3: TGTGCCAGCAGCTTAAATGGAGGGTTGCGCAATCAGCCCCAGCATTTT.